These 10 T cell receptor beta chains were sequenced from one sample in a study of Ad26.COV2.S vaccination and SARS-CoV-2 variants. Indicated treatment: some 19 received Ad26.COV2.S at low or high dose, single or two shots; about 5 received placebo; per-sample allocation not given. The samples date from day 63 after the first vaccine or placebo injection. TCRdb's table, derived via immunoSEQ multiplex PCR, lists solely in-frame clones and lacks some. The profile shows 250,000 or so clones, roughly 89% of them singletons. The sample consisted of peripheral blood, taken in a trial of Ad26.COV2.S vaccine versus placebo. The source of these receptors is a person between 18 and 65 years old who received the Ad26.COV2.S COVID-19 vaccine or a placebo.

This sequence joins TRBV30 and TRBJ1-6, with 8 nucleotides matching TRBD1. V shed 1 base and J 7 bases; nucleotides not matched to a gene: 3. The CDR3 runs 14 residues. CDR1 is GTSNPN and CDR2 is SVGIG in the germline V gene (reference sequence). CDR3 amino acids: CAWSGTGRNSPLHF. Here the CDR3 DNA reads TGTGCCTGGAGTGGGACAGGGAGAAATTCACCCCTCCACTTT.

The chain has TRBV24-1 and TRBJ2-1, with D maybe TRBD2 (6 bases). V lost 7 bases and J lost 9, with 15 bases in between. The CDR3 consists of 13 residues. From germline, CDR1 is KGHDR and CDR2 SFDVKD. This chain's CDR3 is CATRRRGEVEQFF. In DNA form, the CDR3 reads TGTGCCACCAGACGGCGGGGAGAGGTTGAGCAGTTCTTC.

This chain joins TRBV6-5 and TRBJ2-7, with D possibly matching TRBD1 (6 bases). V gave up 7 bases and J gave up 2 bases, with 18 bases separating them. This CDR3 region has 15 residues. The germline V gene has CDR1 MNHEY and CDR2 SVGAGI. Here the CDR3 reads CASTEHGGGPYEQYV. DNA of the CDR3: TGTGCCAGCACCGAGCATGGGGGCGGACCCTACGAGCAGTACGTC.

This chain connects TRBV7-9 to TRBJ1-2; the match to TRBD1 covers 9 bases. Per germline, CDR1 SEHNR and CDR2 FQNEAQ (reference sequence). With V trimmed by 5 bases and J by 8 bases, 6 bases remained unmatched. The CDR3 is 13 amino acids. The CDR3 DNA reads TGTGCCAGCAGCGGGGACAGGGTGGGCGGCTACACCTTC. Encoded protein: CASSGDRVGGYTF.

CDR3 coding DNA: TGTGCCAGCAGCTTCCTATGGTTAACCGGGACACTGAACACCGGGGAGCTGTTTTTT. It encodes CASSFLWLTGTLNTGELFF. V gene TRBV7-9 combines with J gene TRBJ2-2; tentative D call: TRBD1 (6 bases). This CDR3 is built from 19 residues. Deletions cut 3 bases from V and 1 base from J, with 21 bases between. From germline, CDR1 is SEHNR and CDR2 FQNEAQ (reference sequence).

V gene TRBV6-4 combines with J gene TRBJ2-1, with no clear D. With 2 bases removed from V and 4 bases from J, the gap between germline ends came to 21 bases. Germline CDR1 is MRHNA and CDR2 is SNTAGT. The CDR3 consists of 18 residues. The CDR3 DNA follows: TGTGCCAGCAGTGACCCGAACACCATAGCTCCGGTATACAATGAGCAGTTCTTC. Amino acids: CASSDPNTIAPVYNEQFF.

The CDR3 nucleotides read TGTGCCAGCAAGGGACAGGGGAACACTGAAGCTTTCTTT. This gives the protein CASKGQGNTEAFF. The rearrangement uses TRBV7-9 and TRBJ1-1, with 9 nucleotides matching TRBD1. J gave up 1 base and V 7 bases, and 1 base lay outside the gene matches. CDR3 length: 13 residues. Germline lookup yields CDR1 SEHNR and CDR2 FQNEAQ (reference sequence).

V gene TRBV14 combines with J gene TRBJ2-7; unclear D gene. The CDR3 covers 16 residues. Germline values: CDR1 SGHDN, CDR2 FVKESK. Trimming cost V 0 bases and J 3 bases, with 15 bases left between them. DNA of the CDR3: TGTGCCAGCAGCCAAGATAATGGGCTAAGAGTCTACGAGCAGTACTTC. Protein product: CASSQDNGLRVYEQYF. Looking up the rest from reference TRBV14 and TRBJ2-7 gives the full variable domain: EAGVTQFPSHSVIEKGQTVTLRCDPISGHDNLYWYRRVMGKEIKFLLHFVKESKQDESGMPNNRFLAERTGGTYSTLKVQPAELEDSGVYFCASSQDNGLRVYEQYFGPGTRLTVT.

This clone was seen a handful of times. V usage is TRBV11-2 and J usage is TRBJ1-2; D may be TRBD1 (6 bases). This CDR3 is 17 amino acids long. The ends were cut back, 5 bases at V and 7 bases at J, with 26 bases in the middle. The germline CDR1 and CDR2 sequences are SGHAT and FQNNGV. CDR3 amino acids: CASSPEKGGPGSGGYTF. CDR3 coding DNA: TGTGCCAGCAGCCCAGAGAAAGGGGGACCAGGATCTGGTGGCTACACCTTC.

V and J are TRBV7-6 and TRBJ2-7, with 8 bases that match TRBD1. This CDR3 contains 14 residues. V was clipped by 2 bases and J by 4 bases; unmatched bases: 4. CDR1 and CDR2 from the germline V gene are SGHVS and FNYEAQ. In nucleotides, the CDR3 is TGTGCCAGCAGCTTACAGGGGGCCGGATACGAGCAGTACTTC. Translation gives CASSLQGAGYEQYF.